This T cell receptor beta chain was captured by sequencing in a study of cytomegalovirus exposure and HLA in healthy donors. Primers: 60 Vbeta forward and 13 Jbeta reverse. Sequenced by immunoSEQ multiplex PCR; TCRdb stores in-frame clones only, minus some. The data show 85,000 to 130,000 clones, with over 9.5% seen just once and roughly 5% held by the top ten. Losses at the gene ends were 5 bases for V and 3 bases for J; bases not matched to a gene: 6. Germline CDR1 SGHVS, CDR2 FQNEAQ. The CDR3 spans 16 residues. The receptor's source is a man in his forties in good health and CMV-seropositive. The chain links TRBV7-8 to TRBJ2-1; 11 nucleotides line up with TRBD2. Input material: PBMCs. The DNA for the CDR3 is TGTGCCAGCAGCCCGACCGGGACTAGCGGCTACAATGAGCAGTTCTTC. Amino acid sequence: CASSPTGTSGYNEQFF.